Below are 28 T cell receptor beta chains sequenced from a single sample in a study of regulatory T cells in long-lasting Graves disease. For TCR beta, libraries came from iRepertoire HTBI primers and Arm-PCR of CDR3 regions. Each CDR3 protein gets one entry after TCRdb re-called the multiplex PCR reads with MiXCR. The sample includes roughly 700,000 distinct CDR3 sequences, about 30% of them seen just once. The time point here: persistent/refractory GD, antithyroid drugs over 5 years with positive TRAb. PBMC RNA was the source of the TCR library. Sequencing used peripheral blood mononuclear cells (PBMCs), obtained when the disease was refractory, from a patient treated with antithyroid drugs. The receptors originated from a female donor with Graves disease.

The chain couples TRBV7-2 to TRBJ2-2; maybe TRBD2 (5 bases). Germline CDR1 reads SGHTA; CDR2 reads FQGNSA. The CDR3 has 15 amino acids. The V end lost 1 base, the J end lost 7 bases, and 13 bases lay between the germline ends. The CDR3 protein is CASSLVAPGYGELFF. The CDR3 nucleotides are TGTGCCAGCAGCTTAGTTGCGCCGGGATACGGGGAGCTGTTTTTT.

The chain employs TRBV19 and TRBJ1-5; D may be TRBD1 (5 bases). The length of the CDR3 is 17 residues. Germline assignment: CDR1 LNHDA and CDR2 SQIVND (reference sequence). Trimming pared 2 bases from V and 1 base from J, leaving 15 bases between. The CDR3 nucleotides are TGTGCCAGTAGTATACGTTCGCGGGGCGCCAGCAATCAGCCCCAGCATTTT. Its translation is CASSIRSRGASNQPQHF. The full variable domain, completed using reference TRBV19 and TRBJ1-5, is DGGITQSPKYLFRKEGQNVTLSCEQNLNHDAMYWYRQDPGQGLRLIYYSQIVNDFQKGDIAEGYSVSREKKESFPLTVTSAQKNPTAFYLCASSIRSRGASNQPQHFGDGTRLSIL.

There are a few counts of this clonotype. V and J are TRBV30 and TRBJ2-5; D is undetermined. The CDR3 loop spans 12 amino acids. Trimming shortened V by 5 bases and J by 3 bases, and 10 bases separated the two germline ends. Germline CDR1 and CDR2: GTSNPN and SVGIG (reference sequence). CDR3 residues: CAWGGNKETQYF. The CDR3 DNA reads as TGTGCCTGGGGTGGGAATAAAGAGACCCAGTACTTC.

To note about this clonotype: This sequence may be a read error, since a much larger clone differs from it by one base. This chain joins TRBV2 and TRBJ1-2; D is possibly TRBD1 (6 bases). This CDR3 has 14 amino acids. Germline lookup yields CDR1 SNHLY and CDR2 FYNNEI. CDR3 DNA: TGTGCCAGCAGTGAAGCGCTGGGGGCTGGAGGCTACGCCTTC. It encodes CASSEALGAGGYAF.

CDR3 in DNA: TGTGCCAGCAGCTTGGGCGGGAGGGCCCTAGAGACCCAGTACTTC. This codes for CASSLGGRALETQYF. The chain recombines TRBV5-4 with TRBJ2-5; 9 nucleotides match TRBD2. With 0 bases clipped from V and 4 bases from J, the junction kept 4 bases outside the gene matches. This CDR3 comprises 15 residues. CDR1 SGHNT and CDR2 YYREEE come from the germline V gene (reference sequence).

This clonotype was seen only once. At one end, the junction sequence differs from germline, possibly due to a read error. V is TRBV19 and J is TRBJ1-2; D may be TRBD1 (6 bases). CDR1 is LNHDA and CDR2 is SQIVND in the germline V gene (reference sequence). The CDR3 has 15 amino acids. Written as DNA, the CDR3 is TGTGCTAGTAGTATAGACTTCGGGGGCGACTATGGCTACACCTTC. Translating it yields CASSIDFGGDYGYTF. Full variable domain (rest looked up from reference TRBV19 and TRBJ1-2): DGGITQSPKYLFRKEGQNVTLSCEQNLNHDAMYWYRQDPGQGLRLIYYSQIVNDFQKGDIAEGYSVSREKKESFPLTVTSAQKNPTAFYLCASSIDFGGDYGYTFGSGTRLTVV.

This clonotype was picked up a small number of times. The chain couples TRBV12-3 or TRBV12-4 to TRBJ2-1, with D possibly being TRBD2 (5 bases). V was shortened by 5 bases and J by 13 bases, with 27 bases between the two germline ends. There are 16 residues in the CDR3. The CDR3 DNA sequence: TGTGCCAGCAGTCCAAGTCGAAGGAGCACCCGAGGAGGACAGTTCTTC. Encoded protein: CASSPSRRSTRGGQFF.

This clonotype was seen at least ten times. The chain uses TRBV3-1 and TRBJ1-2, with 11 bases fitting TRBD1. This CDR3 contains 18 residues. Trimming cost V 0 bases and J 4 bases; bases outside gene matches: 10. Germline CDR1 and CDR2: LGHDT and YNNKEL (reference sequence). CDR3: CASSQDGTGGLLTYGYTF. In DNA, the CDR3 is TGTGCCAGCAGCCAAGACGGGACAGGGGGTCTCCTTACCTATGGCTACACCTTC.

This chain uses TRBV12-3 or TRBV12-4 with TRBJ1-5; a weak D match, TRBD1 (6 bases). The CDR3 is made up of 15 amino acids. Trimming left V 4 bases short and J 7 bases short, with 17 bases between. The CDR3 DNA reads TGTGCCAGCAGTTGGGGGGGGGGGCTCGGCCAGCCCCAGCATTTT. This translates into CASSWGGGLGQPQHF.

V usage is TRBV6-1 and J usage is TRBJ1-2; D possibly corresponds to TRBD1 (5 bases). V shed 3 bases and J shed 2 bases, with 10 bases lying between them. Germline V gene data show CDR1 as MNHNS and CDR2 as SASEGT. The CDR3 totals 14 residues. The CDR3 spells CASSDNGGNYGYTF. DNA for the CDR3: TGTGCCAGCAGTGACAATGGGGGGAACTATGGCTACACCTTC.

In this sample, this clonotype turned up a few times. J is TRBJ2-5 and V is TRBV7-2, with 9 bases fitting TRBD1. Looked up from germline, CDR1 is SGHTA and CDR2 is FQGNSA. CDR3 size: 17 residues. Germline trimming cut 5 bases from V and 1 base from J; bases unmatched to any gene: 11. In DNA form, the CDR3 reads TGTGCCAGCAGCCCGGGACAGGGACCCACGGGCCAAGAGACCCAGTACTTC. Amino acid sequence: CASSPGQGPTGQETQYF.

This clonotype was counted ten times or more. The chain links TRBV28 to TRBJ1-5; no clear D. Germline V gene sequence: CDR1 MDHEN, CDR2 SYDVKM. V gave up 3 bases and J gave up 3 bases, with 9 bases separating them. CDR3 length: 14 residues. Written as DNA, the CDR3 is TGTGCCAGCAGTTTGGTAGGGATCAATCAGCCCCAGCATTTT. Translating it yields CASSLVGINQPQHF.

The CDR3 DNA sequence: TGTGCCAGTAGTCCAGGGACAGGGCTGATCCCTGAAGCTTTCTTT. Translation: CASSPGTGLIPEAFF. The J gene is TRBJ1-1, the V gene TRBV19; 9 nucleotides align to TRBD1. The J segment lost 6 bases and the V segment lost 5 bases, leaving 10 bases of the junction unmatched. This CDR3 comprises 15 residues. CDR1 LNHDA and CDR2 SQIVND come from the germline V gene (reference sequence).

The rearrangement links TRBV6-2 or TRBV6-3 to TRBJ1-1, with D maybe TRBD1 (5 bases). The CDR3 is 17 amino acids. From germline, CDR1 is MNHEY and CDR2 SVGEGT. Deletions cut 6 bases from V and 0 bases from J, with 20 bases between. The CDR3 protein is CASSPGLSERMNTEAFF. The CDR3 coding sequence is TGTGCCAGCAGCCCGGGACTTTCCGAACGGATGAACACTGAAGCTTTCTTT.

This rearrangement joins TRBV12-3 or TRBV12-4 to TRBJ2-3, with D perhaps TRBD1 (6 bases). V shed 3 bases and J shed 0 bases, with 13 bases lying between them. The CDR3 is 16 residues long. Here the CDR3 reads CASSFPTGPSTDTQYF. DNA of the CDR3: TGTGCCAGCAGTTTCCCGACAGGCCCTAGCACAGATACGCAGTATTTT.

V gene TRBV6-1 combines with J gene TRBJ1-2; 8 bases match TRBD1. V lost 6 bases, J lost 7 bases, and 7 bases stayed unmatched. Looked up from germline, CDR1 is MNHNS and CDR2 is SASEGT. There are 13 residues in the CDR3. CDR3 nucleotide sequence: TGTGCCAGCAGCCGCCGGGACAGGCGTGGCTACACCTTC. Protein product: CASSRRDRRGYTF.

The chain recombines TRBV6-4 with TRBJ1-1; D not certain. With 6 bases removed from V and 0 bases from J, the gap between germline ends came to 14 bases. CDR1 is MRHNA and CDR2 is SNTAGT in the germline V gene. This CDR3 contains 15 residues. The CDR3, as DNA: TGTGCCAGCAGCCTACGACCCCAAATGAACACTGAAGCTTTCTTT. As protein: CASSLRPQMNTEAFF.

This chain uses TRBV10-3 with TRBJ2-3, with 8 positions matching TRBD2. The CDR3 extends over 15 amino acids. Germline CDR1 reads ENHRY; CDR2 reads SYGVKD. V lost 6 bases and J lost 0; bases outside the gene matches: 5. The CDR3 here is CAISRLATSTDTQYF. In DNA form, the CDR3 reads TGTGCCATCAGCAGACTAGCGACTAGCACAGATACGCAGTATTTT.

J is TRBJ1-1 and V is TRBV3-1, with TRBD1 matching 9 bases. Germline loops: CDR1 LGHDT, CDR2 YNNKEL (reference sequence). With 4 bases clipped from V and 4 bases from J, the junction kept 10 bases outside the gene matches. The CDR3 has 16 amino acids. DNA of the CDR3: TGTGCCAGCAGCCCCCGGACAGGGGTGTCTCGCACTGAAGCTTTCTTT. This gives the protein CASSPRTGVSRTEAFF.

The chain couples TRBV27 to TRBJ1-5; tentatively, D is TRBD1 (6 bases). Looked up from germline, CDR1 is MNHEY and CDR2 is SMNVEV (reference sequence). The CDR3 runs to 18 residues. Trimming shortened V by 4 bases and J by 0 bases, and 19 bases separated the two germline ends. CDR3 in amino acids: CASSSEVGGSYSNQPQHF. Here the CDR3 DNA reads TGTGCCAGCAGTTCAGAAGTCGGGGGCTCGTATAGCAATCAGCCCCAGCATTTT.

A word on this clonotype: Since the CDR3 does not end with the conserved phenylalanine or tryptophan, this likely comes from a read error. The CDR3, as DNA: TGCGCCAGCAGCCCTAACAGACAGGGGGCCCCGGTGAAGGCTGAAGCTTTCTCT. Amino acids: CASSPNRQGAPVKAEAFS. V is TRBV5-1 and J is TRBJ1-1, with 10 bases aligning to TRBD1. Germline loops: CDR1 SGHRS, CDR2 YFSETQ. The CDR3 runs 18 residues. The J segment lost 6 bases and the V segment lost 4 bases, leaving 18 bases of the junction unmatched.

V is TRBV19 and J is TRBJ2-2, with 7 bases identical to TRBD1. V was pared by 3 bases and J by 4 bases, with 5 bases of the junction left unmatched. This CDR3 region has 15 residues. CDR1 and CDR2 from the germline V gene are LNHDA and SQIVND (reference sequence). DNA for the CDR3: TGTGCCAGTAGTATCGACAGGGCCCGCACCGGGGAGCTGTTTTTT. It codes for CASSIDRARTGELFF.

About this clonotype: The CDR3 does not close with the conserved phenylalanine or tryptophan, likely indicating a read error. The V call is TRBV20-1, the J call TRBJ1-5; unclear D gene. Trimming removed 0 bases at V and 2 bases at J, with 14 bases between. CDR3 length: 16 residues. From germline, CDR1 is DFQATT and CDR2 SNEGSKA (reference sequence). Here the CDR3 reads CSARDQGVWGNQPQHL. DNA of the CDR3: TGCAGTGCTAGAGATCAAGGCGTTTGGGGCAATCAGCCCCAGCATCTT.

Concerning this clonotype: A much larger clonotype is one base distant, so this may be a read error. V gene TRBV6-1 combines with J gene TRBJ1-2, with a tentative D call TRBD1 (6 bases). The CDR3 sequence is 20 residues long. The germline gives CDR1 MNHNS, CDR2 SASEGT. CDR3 region: CASRDPGHTGIPNTNYGYAF. CDR3 coding DNA: TGTGCCAGCAGAGACCCGGGGCACACAGGGATTCCCAACACTAACTATGGCTACGCCTTC.

This chain connects TRBV19 to TRBJ2-2; the D is unclear. CDR1 is LNHDA and CDR2 is SQIVND in the germline V gene (reference sequence). Trimming left V 5 bases short and J 4 bases short, with 17 bases between. CDR3 length equals 16 residues. The CDR3 sequence is CASSPQDPGGTGELFF. CDR3 sequence (DNA): TGTGCCAGTAGTCCCCAGGACCCAGGCGGCACCGGGGAGCTGTTTTTT.

Comments on this clonotype: A read error may explain this, as a much larger clone is one base away. This sequence joins TRBV6-1 and TRBJ2-5, with 7 bases that match TRBD1. The CDR3 contains 13 residues. The V and J ends lost 7 bases and 2 bases, in that order; junction bases with no gene match: 4. CDR1 and CDR2 (germline): MNHNS, SASEGT. The CDR3 bases are TGTGCCAGCATCCGGGGACAGCAAGAGACCCAGTACTTC. Encoded protein: CASIRGQQETQYF.

This clonotype was found a few times. The gene calls are TRBV3-1 and TRBJ1-2, with D possibly matching TRBD1 (5 bases). CDR1 and CDR2 (germline): LGHDT, YNNKEL (reference sequence). The CDR3 sequence is 15 residues long. V was trimmed by 0 bases and J by 4 bases, leaving 12 bases between them. The CDR3 reads CASSQDVGGGYGYTF. The CDR3 DNA follows: TGTGCCAGCAGCCAAGATGTTGGGGGAGGCTATGGCTACACCTTC.

This clonotype was seen at least ten times. The chain recombines TRBV2 with TRBJ1-1; 7 positions match TRBD1. The CDR3 totals 15 residues. V gave up 2 bases and J gave up 2 bases; unmatched junction bases: 5. Germline V gene data show CDR1 as SNHLY and CDR2 as FYNNEI. In DNA form, the CDR3 reads TGTGCCAGCAGTGAACGACAGGGACCAAACACTGAAGCTTTCTTT. Translated: CASSERQGPNTEAFF.